There are a few counts of the clone carrying this TCR beta chain. Its specificity is unknown. A read error is possible here, since a much larger clone lies one base away. Germline DNA was also extracted, while the blood RNA originated from unsorted whole blood. The source of the sample is a study of tumor-infiltrating lymphocytes in primary liver carcinoma. Background on the study: Regardless of tissue type, samples showed similar yields of roughly 3.5 to 7.5 million productive TCRbeta reads.

Study-wide points: Tumor tissue displayed a significantly greater top-250-clone fraction than blood (p = 0.039). Being bulk and unsorted, samples allowed no CD4+ and CD8+ repertoire comparison.

Per the germline V gene, CDR1 is SGHAT and CDR2 is FQDESV (reference sequence). The CDR3 is 18 amino acids. Total RNA (approximately 500 ng) served as template for TCR beta cDNA synthesis primed by a constant-region primer. For TCR beta, libraries were produced by three nested multiplex PCR rounds using slightly modified ARM-PCR. The study ran its first two PCR rounds for about 11 cycles each, using TRBV1-TRBV30 forward primers and a C-beta reverse primer. TCRdb fed the multiplex PCR reads into MiXCR, producing one record per CDR3 protein. The sample contains hundreds of thousands of distinct CDR3 sequences, 45% to 70% of which appear only once.

The chain uses TRBV11-1 and TRBJ2-3, with 7 positions matching TRBD1. This clonotype was obtained from a woman aged 25 to 39 with primary liver carcinoma and hepatitis B virus infection. The specimen sequenced was peripheral blood. The CDR3 DNA reads as TGTGCCGGCAGCTTAGCGCTCATGACAGGGTGGCCCACAGATACGCAGTATTTT. Encoded protein: CAGSLALMTGWPTDTQYF.